This T cell receptor beta chain was recovered during a study of blood T cell repertoires in COVID-19. Clinical histories supplied by participants themselves formed the basis of cohort assignment. Sequencing used immunoSEQ multiplex PCR; TCRdb keeps in-frame clones, though not all of them. This table has about 230,000 clones, 89% appearing once. Germline CDR1 reads LNHDA; CDR2 reads SQIVND (reference sequence). V trimming: 9 bases; J trimming: 2 bases; junction bases outside the gene matches: 4. This CDR3 is 12 amino acids long. This TCR was sampled from a woman aged 25 to 39 with acute COVID-19. The chain carries TRBV19 and TRBJ2-7; 7 bases align to TRBD2. Sequences were obtained from PBMCs or T cells enriched from blood (not recorded which). The CDR3: CARRTRTYEQYF. The CDR3 coding sequence is TGTGCCAGGAGGACTAGAACCTACGAGCAGTACTTC.